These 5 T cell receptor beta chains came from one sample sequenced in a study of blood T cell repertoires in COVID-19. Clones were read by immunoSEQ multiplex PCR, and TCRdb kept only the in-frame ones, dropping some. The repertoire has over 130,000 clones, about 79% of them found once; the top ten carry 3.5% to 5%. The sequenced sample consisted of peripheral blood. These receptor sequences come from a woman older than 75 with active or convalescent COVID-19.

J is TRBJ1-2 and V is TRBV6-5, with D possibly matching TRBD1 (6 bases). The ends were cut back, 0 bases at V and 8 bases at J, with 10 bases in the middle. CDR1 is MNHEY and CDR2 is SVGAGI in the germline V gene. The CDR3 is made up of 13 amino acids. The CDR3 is CASSYSGQGGYTF. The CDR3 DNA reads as TGTGCCAGCAGTTACTCGGGGCAGGGGGGCTACACCTTC.

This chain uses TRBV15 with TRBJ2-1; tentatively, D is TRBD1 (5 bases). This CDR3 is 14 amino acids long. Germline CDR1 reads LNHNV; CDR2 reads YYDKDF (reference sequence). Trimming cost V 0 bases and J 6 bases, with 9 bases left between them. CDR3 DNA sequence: TGTGCCACCAGCAGAGATCTAGGGGCCAATGAGCAGTTCTTC. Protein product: CATSRDLGANEQFF.

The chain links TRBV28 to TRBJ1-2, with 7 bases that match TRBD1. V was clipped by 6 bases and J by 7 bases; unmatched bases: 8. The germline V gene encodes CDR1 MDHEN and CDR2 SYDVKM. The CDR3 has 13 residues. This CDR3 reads CASSSDREVGYTF. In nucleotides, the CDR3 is TGTGCCAGCAGCTCCGACAGGGAGGTTGGCTACACCTTC.

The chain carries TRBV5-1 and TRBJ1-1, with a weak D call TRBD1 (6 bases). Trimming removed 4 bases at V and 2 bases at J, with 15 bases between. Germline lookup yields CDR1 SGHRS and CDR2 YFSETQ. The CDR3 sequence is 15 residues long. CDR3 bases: TGCGCCAGCAGCCAGCAGGCAGGGGTCAACACTGAAGCTTTCTTT. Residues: CASSQQAGVNTEAFF.

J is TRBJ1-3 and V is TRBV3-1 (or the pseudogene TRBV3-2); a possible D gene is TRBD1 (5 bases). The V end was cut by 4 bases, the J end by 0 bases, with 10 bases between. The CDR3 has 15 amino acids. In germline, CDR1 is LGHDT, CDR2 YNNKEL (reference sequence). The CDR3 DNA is TGTGCCAGCAGCCGTGGGGCAAGCTCTGGAAACACCATATATTTT. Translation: CASSRGASSGNTIYF.